A single sample is the source of the 28 T cell receptor beta chains below, sequenced in a study of cytomegalovirus exposure and HLA in healthy donors. PCR involved 60 Vbeta and 13 Jbeta primers. The assay was immunoSEQ multiplex PCR, and TCRdb's table has in-frame clones only and misses some. The sample includes some 140,000 clones, 80% of them seen just once. Source material: PBMCs. The receptors shown here come from a man aged 30 to 45 in good health and CMV-seronegative.

This chain joins TRBV11-2 and TRBJ2-7; 9 nucleotides align to TRBD1. The CDR3 extends over 16 amino acids. Germline CDR1 reads SGHAT; CDR2 reads FQNNGV. V lost 2 bases and J lost 4; bases outside the gene matches: 9. CDR3 in DNA: TGTGCCAGCAGCTTAACTGGGACAGGGCTTTGGTACGAGCAGTACTTC. Its translation is CASSLTGTGLWYEQYF.

The gene calls are TRBV29-1 and TRBJ2-1; 14 bases fit TRBD2. The CDR3 sequence is 21 residues long. The germline gives CDR1 SQVTM, CDR2 ANQGSEA. Losses at the gene ends were 0 bases for V and 3 bases for J; bases not matched to a gene: 16. This CDR3 is CSVEDPYHSGTSGSVYNEQFF. For the CDR3, the DNA is TGCAGCGTTGAAGACCCTTACCATTCCGGGACTAGCGGGAGTGTCTACAATGAGCAGTTCTTC.

The V and J genes are TRBV28 and TRBJ1-5; D is perhaps TRBD1 (6 bases). Trimming stripped 1 base from V and 3 bases from J, with 19 bases between. Germline V CDR1 and CDR2: MDHEN, SYDVKM. The CDR3 sequence is 18 residues long. As DNA, the CDR3 is TGTGCCAGCAGTTTATTGGAACCGGATGGGGGCCTCAATCAGCCCCAGCATTTT. Encoded protein: CASSLLEPDGGLNQPQHF. The whole variable domain, remainder taken from reference TRBV28 and TRBJ1-5, is DVKVTQSSRYLVKRTGEKVFLECVQDMDHENMFWYRQDPGLGLRLIYFSYDVKMKEKGDIPEGYSVSREKKERFSLILESASTNQTSMYLCASSLLEPDGGLNQPQHFGDGTRLSIL.

The chain employs TRBV5-1 and TRBJ1-2, with D maybe TRBD1 (6 bases). V lost 3 bases and J lost 4, with 13 bases in between. The CDR3 sequence is 14 residues long. Germline V lookup: CDR1 SGHRS, CDR2 YFSETQ. Written as DNA, the CDR3 is TGCGCCAGCAGCTCTTCTGCCAGGGGCTATGGCTACACCTTC. Translated, it gives CASSSSARGYGYTF.

The chain links TRBV5-1 to TRBJ2-3; 7 positions agree with TRBD1. Germline V gene sequence: CDR1 SGHRS, CDR2 YFSETQ. Trimming took 3 bases from V and 6 from J; bases not matched to a gene: 7. The length of the CDR3 is 14 residues. CDR3 protein: CASSSQTGTDTQYF. The CDR3 nucleotides are TGCGCCAGCAGCTCCCAGACAGGGACGGATACGCAGTATTTT.

V is TRBV7-9 and J is TRBJ2-3; possible D gene TRBD1, 5 bases. Trimming removed 4 bases from V and 2 bases from J, with 16 bases in between. Germline V gene lookup returns CDR1 SEHNR and CDR2 FQNEAQ (reference sequence). CDR3 length: 16 residues. The CDR3: CASSSRTRQPTDTQYF. DNA of the CDR3: TGTGCCAGCAGCTCGAGGACAAGGCAGCCCACAGATACGCAGTATTTT. Full variable domain (missing parts from reference TRBV7-9 and TRBJ2-3): DTGVSQNPRHKITKRGQNVTFRCDPISEHNRLYWYRQTLGQGPEFLTYFQNEAQLEKSRLLSDRFSAERPKGSFSTLEIQRTEQGDSAMYLCASSSRTRQPTDTQYFGPGTRLTVL.

This clone appeared a few times. The chain links TRBV28 to TRBJ1-1, with TRBD1 matching over 7 bases. V gave up 5 bases and J gave up 3 bases; unmatched junction bases: 9. The CDR3 is 15 amino acids. Germline V gene data show CDR1 as MDHEN and CDR2 as SYDVKM. CDR3 DNA sequence: TGTGCCAGCAGTATCGGCGGGACAGAGTACACTGAAGCTTTCTTT. Its protein product is CASSIGGTEYTEAFF.

This clone turned up a few times. The chain employs TRBV10-3 and TRBJ2-2, with D possibly being TRBD2 (6 bases). This CDR3 has 13 amino acids. Germline V gene data show CDR1 as ENHRY and CDR2 as SYGVKD. V gave up 3 bases and J gave up 8 bases, with 10 bases separating them. Written as DNA, the CDR3 is TGTGCCATCAGTGATGCTAGCGTAGGGGAGCTGTTTTTT. Translating gives CAISDASVGELFF.

V and J are TRBV11-3 and TRBJ1-1; unclear D gene. The V gene's germline CDR1 is SGHNT and CDR2 YENEEA. V was clipped by 5 bases and J by 10 bases, with 23 bases between them. The CDR3 loop spans 15 amino acids. CDR3 amino acids: CASSPGGRREEGAFF. The CDR3 bases are TGTGCCAGCAGCCCCGGTGGTAGGAGAGAGGAGGGAGCTTTCTTT.

The V call is TRBV29-1, the J call TRBJ1-1; 8 positions agree with TRBD1. Trimming took 7 bases from V and 4 from J; bases not matched to a gene: 8. Per germline, CDR1 SQVTM and CDR2 ANQGSEA. This CDR3 contains 13 residues. CDR3 loop: CSAMTGEGTEAFF. As DNA, the CDR3 is TGCAGCGCTATGACAGGGGAAGGCACTGAAGCTTTCTTT. The variable domain in full, completed from reference TRBV29-1 and TRBJ1-1, reads SAVISQKPSRDICQRGTSLTIQCQVDSQVTMMFWYRQQPGQSLTLIATANQGSEATYESGFVIDKFPISRPNLTFSTLTVSNMSPEDSSIYLCSAMTGEGTEAFFGQGTRLTVV.

In this sample, this clone turned up a few times. V usage is TRBV4-3 and J usage is TRBJ2-7; 10 nucleotides align to TRBD2. J lost 6 bases, V lost 2 bases, and 7 bases had no gene match. The CDR3 is 15 residues long. Germline V gene lookup returns CDR1 LGHNA and CDR2 YSLEER. Here the CDR3 DNA reads TGCGCCAGCAGCCAATTAGGGACTAGCGCGGGCGAGCAGTACTTC. Translation gives CASSQLGTSAGEQYF.

The chain joins TRBV30 to TRBJ2-2; 7 bases line up with TRBD1. Germline V gene sequence: CDR1 GTSNPN, CDR2 SVGIG (reference sequence). The CDR3 extends over 14 amino acids. V lost 0 bases, J lost 5 bases, and 3 bases stayed unmatched. The CDR3 DNA reads as TGTGCCTGGAGTGTAGGGACAGCGACCGGGGAGCTGTTTTTT. Translating gives CAWSVGTATGELFF. Full variable domain (outside the CDR3, taken from reference TRBV30 and TRBJ2-2): SQTIHQWPATLVQPVGSPLSLECTVEGTSNPNLYWYRQAAGRGLQLLFYSVGIGQISSEVPQNLSASRPQDRQFILSSKKLLLSDSGFYLCAWSVGTATGELFFGEGSRLTVL.

This clone occurred a few times. The V call is TRBV4-3, the J call TRBJ1-2, with 10 bases aligning to TRBD1. The CDR3 runs 15 residues. After removal of 1 base from V and 5 bases from J, the junction contained 4 bases not matched to a gene. Germline CDR1 reads LGHNA; CDR2 reads YSLEER. CDR3 sequence: CASSQGDRGSYGYTF. Written as DNA, the CDR3 is TGCGCCAGCAGCCAAGGGGACAGGGGATCTTATGGCTACACCTTC.

V gene TRBV6-1 combines with J gene TRBJ2-7; tentatively, D is TRBD2 (6 bases). CDR3 length equals 13 residues. CDR1 is MNHNS, CDR2 SASEGT, per germline. Trimming stripped 2 bases from V and 4 bases from J, with 9 bases between. CDR3 DNA: TGTGCCAGCAGTGAATATCGGGGGTACGAGCAGTACTTC. Protein product: CASSEYRGYEQYF.

The chain combines TRBV19 with TRBJ2-5, with TRBD2 matching 7 bases. The CDR3 is made up of 13 amino acids. From germline, CDR1 is LNHDA and CDR2 SQIVND (reference sequence). J was trimmed by 5 bases and V by 3 bases; bases with no gene match: 3. As DNA, the CDR3 is TGTGCCAGTAGTATGAACGGGAGGGAGACCCAGTACTTC. This sequence encodes CASSMNGRETQYF.

A single count supports this clone. The rearrangement uses TRBV4-1 and TRBJ2-1; 10 bases match TRBD2. V gave up 9 bases and J gave up 8 bases; unmatched junction bases: 19. The CDR3 spans 17 residues. The V gene's germline CDR1 is MGHRA and CDR2 YSYEKL. CDR3 bases: TGCGCCAGTTCTATGGCGAGGCTAGCGGGAGCTCGGGATGAGCAGTTCTTC. Protein product: CASSMARLAGARDEQFF.

This rearrangement joins TRBV6-5 to TRBJ1-2, with 9 bases fitting TRBD1. This CDR3 comprises 14 residues. CDR1 and CDR2 from the germline V gene are MNHEY and SVGAGI. The V segment lost 6 bases and the J segment 2 bases; nucleotides outside the gene matches: 4. CDR3 bases: TGTGCCAGCAGACCCGACAGGGGGAACTATGGCTACACCTTC. Protein product: CASRPDRGNYGYTF.

The V and J genes are TRBV28 and TRBJ2-7; 7 bases match TRBD2. Per germline, CDR1 MDHEN and CDR2 SYDVKM. V lost 7 bases to trimming and J lost 2 bases; unmatched junction nucleotides: 5. The CDR3 covers 13 residues. The CDR3 is CASINGGTYEQYF. The DNA for the CDR3 is TGTGCCAGCATTAACGGGGGGACCTACGAGCAGTACTTC.

This clone has more than one count but fewer than ten. The chain couples TRBV7-8 to TRBJ2-1; 7 nucleotides match TRBD2. The CDR3 totals 17 residues. Germline CDR1 and CDR2: SGHVS and FQNEAQ. V lost 7 bases to trimming and J lost 5 bases; unmatched junction nucleotides: 17. The CDR3 region is CASTRGASGPKNNEQFF. CDR3 coding DNA: TGTGCCAGCACCCGTGGGGCTAGCGGACCAAAGAACAATGAGCAGTTCTTC.

This clone was detected once. The rearrangement joins TRBV6-5 to TRBJ2-2, with TRBD1 as a possible D gene (6 bases). The ends were cut back, 1 base at V and 1 base at J, with 7 bases in the middle. Germline CDR1 is MNHEY and CDR2 is SVGAGI. The CDR3 contains 15 residues. The CDR3 DNA reads TGTGCCAGCAGTTACTTACAGGGGAACACCGGGGAGCTGTTTTTT. Residues: CASSYLQGNTGELFF.

The CDR3 here is CASSPRDRGYEQYF. DNA for the CDR3: TGTGCCAGCAGCCCCCGGGACAGGGGATACGAGCAGTACTTC. V usage is TRBV7-2 and J usage is TRBJ2-7; 10 nucleotides align to TRBD1. The germline V gene has CDR1 SGHTA and CDR2 FQGNSA. V dropped 5 bases and J dropped 4; count of bases not matched to a gene: 5. This CDR3 comprises 14 residues.

The CDR3 DNA follows: TGTGCCACCAGCGGCCCCCCCACAGGGGGTGGAGATACGCAGTATTTT. Translation gives CATSGPPTGGGDTQYF. The chain recombines TRBV15 with TRBJ2-3; the match to TRBD1 covers 8 bases. Trimming at V came to 5 bases and at J to 5 bases, leaving 12 bases not matched to a gene. Germline CDR1 reads LNHNV; CDR2 reads YYDKDF (reference sequence). This CDR3 has 16 amino acids.

The rearrangement uses TRBV6-4 and TRBJ1-5; 7 bases align to TRBD1. CDR1 is MRHNA and CDR2 is SNTAGT in the germline V gene. Germline trimming cut 3 bases from V and 6 bases from J; bases unmatched to any gene: 2. CDR3 size: 13 residues. The CDR3: CASSETGLQPQHF. The CDR3 DNA sequence: TGTGCCAGCAGTGAGACAGGGCTTCAGCCCCAGCATTTT.

The chain is built from TRBV28 and TRBJ1-2; 10 positions agree with TRBD1. This CDR3 region has 15 residues. The germline V gene encodes CDR1 MDHEN and CDR2 SYDVKM. The junction had 9 bases not matched to a gene; V was cut back by 6 bases and J by 5 bases. The DNA for the CDR3 is TGTGCCAGCAGAGATTCGACAGGGGGCCAGTATGGCTACACCTTC. This encodes CASRDSTGGQYGYTF.

The chain combines TRBV28 with TRBJ2-3; 8 bases map to TRBD2. CDR1 and CDR2 (germline): MDHEN, SYDVKM. Losses at the gene ends were 5 bases for V and 2 bases for J; bases not matched to a gene: 9. CDR3 length: 16 residues. Here the CDR3 reads CASSPASGLPTDTQYF. The CDR3 DNA reads as TGTGCCAGCAGTCCCGCTAGCGGGCTCCCCACAGATACGCAGTATTTT.

The table lists this clone with a count of one. The CDR3 protein is CASSLGPGTGGRKTQYF. As DNA, the CDR3 is TGTGCCAGCAGTTTAGGGCCAGGGACAGGGGGTAGAAAGACCCAGTACTTC. V usage is TRBV27 and J usage is TRBJ2-5, with 11 bases fitting TRBD1. The CDR3 has 17 residues. CDR1 and CDR2 from the germline V gene are MNHEY and SMNVEV (reference sequence). The V gene end was trimmed by 2 bases and the J gene end by 6 bases; junction bases not matched to a gene: 11.

The genes are TRBV18 and TRBJ2-2; 8 bases map to TRBD1. The CDR3 length is 16 residues. V lost 0 bases and J lost 4; bases outside the gene matches: 4. Germline loops: CDR1 KGHSH, CDR2 LQKENI. Here the CDR3 reads CASSPPAGGFTGELFF. The CDR3 coding sequence is TGTGCCAGCTCACCACCGGCAGGGGGCTTCACCGGGGAGCTGTTTTTT.

CDR3 sequence reads: CASSELGDGYTF. DNA for the CDR3: TGTGCCAGCAGTGAACTAGGGGATGGCTACACCTTC. The J gene is TRBJ1-2, the V gene TRBV6-1, with D possibly TRBD1 on 5 matching bases. Germline V gene lookup returns CDR1 MNHNS and CDR2 SASEGT. Trimming pared 2 bases from V and 6 bases from J, leaving 7 bases between. The CDR3 runs 12 residues.